These T cell receptor beta chains were read from a single sample in a study of graft-versus-host responses after intestinal transplantation. Which antigens these TCRs recognize remains unknown. The data were produced by immunoSEQ multiplex PCR, yet TCRdb's version contains in-frame clones alone and is incomplete. The sample shows over 85,000 clones, just under 95% of them seen only once. Sequenced material: unstimulated CD8+ T cells sorted from spleen or lymph node cells, taken before intestinal transplant. The receptor source for this set is a human donor who received an intestinal transplant. Each CDR3 is given with its conserved first and last residue. Fields, in order: D gene, clone size, J gene, V gene, CDR3 protein, CDR3 DNA. D genes are given only for firm matches. Not all rows give a size; the values are once, few, many and, for expanded clones, a class.

TRBD2 | . | TRBJ2-1 | TRBV7-9 | CASSSATSGSPSGNEQFF | TGTGCCAGCAGCTCCGCGACTAGCGGGAGTCCGAGCGGCAATGAGCAGTTCTTC
. | . | TRBJ1-1 | TRBV5-1 | CASSLRGMDTEAFF | TGCGCCAGCAGCTTGAGGGGGATGGACACTGAAGCTTTCTTT
. | . | TRBJ2-3 | TRBV28 | CASSPWEGTVPDTQYF | TGTGCCAGCAGCCCATGGGAAGGTACAGTTCCAGATACGCAGTATTTT
. | . | TRBJ2-1 | TRBV9 | CASSVGRLAYNEQFF | TGTGCCAGCAGCGTAGGACGGTTGGCCTACAATGAGCAGTTCTTC
TRBD1 | . | TRBJ2-7 | TRBV11-1 | CASSRDRGYEQYF | TGTGCCAGCAGCCGGGACAGGGGGTACGAGCAGTACTTC
TRBD1 | once | TRBJ2-4 | TRBV7-9 | CASSPVRLGQGGNIQYF | TGTGCCAGCAGCCCGGTGAGGTTGGGACAGGGAGGGAACATTCAGTACTTC
TRBD1 | . | TRBJ2-3 | TRBV28 | CASSPSPTGATDTQYF | TGTGCCAGCAGTCCCTCCCCTACAGGGGCCACAGATACGCAGTATTTT
TRBD1 | . | TRBJ2-7 | TRBV19 | CASSPGQGISEQYF | TGTGCCAGTAGTCCTGGACAGGGTATAAGCGAGCAGTACTTC
TRBD2 | . | TRBJ2-3 | TRBV19 | CASSIAGRVKDTQYF | TGTGCCAGTAGTATAGCGGGGAGGGTTAAAGATACGCAGTATTTT
. | . | TRBJ2-5 | TRBV5-1 | CASREEQGGETQYF | TGCGCCAGCAGAGAAGAGCAGGGTGGAGAGACCCAGTACTTC
. | . | TRBJ2-7 | TRBV5-6 | CASRPTGGGLHEQYF | TGTGCCAGCAGGCCGACTGGGGGGGGGCTCCACGAGCAGTACTTC
. | . | TRBJ1-1 | TRBV20-1 | CSAQGYTEAFF | TGCAGTGCTCAGGGGTACACTGAAGCTTTCTTT
TRBD1 | . | TRBJ2-2 | TRBV27 | CASSLTGGTAELFF | TGTGCCAGCAGTTTGACAGGGGGCACCGCGGAGCTGTTTTTT
. | . | TRBJ2-3 | TRBV27 | CASSWSAGNSDTQYF | TGTGCCAGCAGTTGGTCGGCAGGGAATTCAGATACGCAGTATTTT
. | . | TRBJ2-4 | TRBV4-2 | CASSPERQLAKNIQYF | TGTGCCAGCAGCCCAGAACGGCAGTTAGCCAAAAACATTCAGTACTTC
. | . | TRBJ2-5 | TRBV5-8 | CASSLGTIQETQYF | TGTGCCAGCAGCTTGGGGACAATCCAAGAGACCCAGTACTTC
TRBD1 | . | TRBJ2-1 | TRBV5-1 | CASSLAGGNEQFF | TGCGCCAGCAGCTTGGCAGGGGGCAATGAGCAGTTCTTC
TRBD2 | . | TRBJ2-3 | TRBV28 | CASSFPTSGVTDTQYF | TGTGCCAGCAGTTTCCCGACTAGCGGGGTTACAGATACGCAGTATTTT
. | . | TRBJ1-1 | TRBV10-3 | CAISVGGTEAFF | TGTGCCATCAGTGTTGGTGGCACTGAAGCTTTCTTT
. | . | TRBJ2-7 | TRBV7-3 | CASSLQGRGSYEQYF | TGTGCCAGCAGCTTACAGGGCAGGGGCTCCTACGAGCAGTACTTC
. | once | TRBJ1-5 | TRBV9 | CASSVSGSNQPQHF | TGTGCCAGCAGTGTCTCAGGTAGCAATCAGCCCCAGCATTTT
. | . | TRBJ2-2 | TRBV21-1 | CASSARPLSTSGSVTGELFF | TGTGCCAGCAGCGCCCGACCCCTATCTACTAGCGGGAGTGTAACCGGGGAGCTGTTTTTT
TRBD2 | . | TRBJ2-1 | TRBV30 | CAWEKGAGGVNEQFF | TGTGCCTGGGAAAAGGGGGCGGGAGGGGTCAATGAGCAGTTCTTC
TRBD1 | . | TRBJ2-2 | TRBV14 | CASSLYVGTGRSGELFF | TGTGCCAGCAGCCTCTATGTTGGGACAGGGAGAAGCGGGGAGCTGTTTTTT
TRBD1 | . | TRBJ1-5 | TRBV27 | CASSAGTANNQPQHF | TGTGCCAGCAGTGCTGGGACAGCCAACAATCAGCCCCAGCATTTT
. | . | TRBJ1-1 | TRBV5-1 | CASSRGPVDTEAFF | TGCGCCAGCAGCAGGGGTCCGGTGGACACTGAAGCTTTCTTT
. | . | TRBJ2-1 | TRBV4-1 | CASSQGRDSYNEQFF | TGCGCCAGCAGCCAGGGGCGCGACTCCTACAATGAGCAGTTCTTC
TRBD2 | . | TRBJ2-1 | TRBV4-1 | CASSAGTSTYNEQFF | TGCGCCAGCAGCGCCGGGACTAGTACCTACAATGAGCAGTTCTTC
TRBD2 | . | TRBJ2-1 | TRBV6-1 | CASRSGRYSYNEQFF | TGTGCCAGCAGAAGCGGGAGATACTCCTACAATGAGCAGTTCTTC